The 5 T cell receptor beta chains below come from one sample, sequenced in a study of shared clonotypes between healthy human individuals. The method was immunoSEQ multiplex PCR; TCRdb's version includes in-frame clones alone and lacks a portion of them. The data hold hundreds of thousands of clones, with almost 97% observed a single time. Specimen: naive CD4+ T cells sorted from blood. Subset described: CD45RA+ positively selected. These receptors were obtained from a woman aged 25 to 39 in good health.

The chain joins TRBV28 to TRBJ1-4; possible D gene TRBD1, 5 bases. The CDR3 covers 15 residues. Trimming stripped 4 bases from V and 4 bases from J, with 13 bases between. Germline V gene data show CDR1 as MDHEN and CDR2 as SYDVKM. The CDR3 nucleotides read TGTGCCAGCAGTTCATCCGGGGGAGGTAATGAAAAACTGTTTTTT. Translated, it gives CASSSSGGGNEKLFF. The entire variable domain, with the rest obtained from reference TRBV28 and TRBJ1-4, is as follows: DVKVTQSSRYLVKRTGEKVFLECVQDMDHENMFWYRQDPGLGLRLIYFSYDVKMKEKGDIPEGYSVSREKKERFSLILESASTNQTSMYLCASSSSGGGNEKLFFGSGTQLSVL.

Only one count was recorded for this clone. V and J are TRBV5-1 and TRBJ2-2, with TRBD2 matching 12 bases. The junction had 4 bases not matched to a gene; V was cut back by 0 bases and J by 1 base. Looked up from germline, CDR1 is SGHRS and CDR2 is YFSETQ. The CDR3 has 18 residues. CDR3 nucleotide sequence: TGCGCCAGCAGCTTGGCCCCGGGACTAGCGGGGAACACCGGGGAGCTGTTTTTT. It yields the protein CASSLAPGLAGNTGELFF.

The chain couples TRBV6-5 to TRBJ2-5, with unresolved D. Trimming took off 6 bases at V and 4 bases at J, with 12 bases between the two ends. The germline V gene has CDR1 MNHEY and CDR2 SVGAGI. This CDR3 is built from 13 residues. This chain's CDR3 is CASRNTVSETQYF. The CDR3 DNA reads as TGTGCCAGCAGGAATACAGTGTCAGAGACCCAGTACTTC.

The chain carries TRBV7-6 and TRBJ2-1; no clear D. This CDR3 has 16 residues. The germline CDR1 and CDR2 sequences are SGHVS and FNYEAQ. V shed 5 bases and J shed 0 bases, with 14 bases lying between them. This CDR3 is CASSHLAVSSYNEQFF. CDR3 nucleotide sequence: TGTGCCAGCAGCCACCTCGCCGTTAGCTCCTACAATGAGCAGTTCTTC.

This chain links TRBV19 with TRBJ2-1; perhaps TRBD2 as D (5 bases). Germline CDR1 is LNHDA and CDR2 is SQIVND (reference sequence). V lost 7 bases and J 7 bases, leaving 14 bases between the germline ends. The CDR3 contains 13 residues. The CDR3 DNA sequence: TGTGCCAGTACGGCTAGAGGGTGGAATGAGCAGTTCTTC. Amino acid sequence: CASTARGWNEQFF.